These 15 T cell receptor beta chains share one sample of origin, sequenced in a study of identical twins. TCRdb used MiXCR to reprocess the 5' RACE reads, holding one entry per CDR3 protein. The top ten clones hold approximately 9.3% of a sample with 300,000 to 400,000 distinct CDR3 sequences, approximately 9.1% of them seen once. Material: naive T cells sorted from blood. These receptors originate from a woman aged 45-65 years in good health.

The rearrangement links TRBV11-2 to TRBJ2-5, with 8 bases matching TRBD2. V lost 0 bases to trimming and J lost 1 base; unmatched junction nucleotides: 7. The CDR3 length is 17 residues. CDR1 is SGHAT, CDR2 FQNNGV, per germline. The CDR3 DNA reads as TGTGCCAGCAGCTTAGACGGGGCGGGAGGTCTCCAAGAGACCCAGTACTTC. Protein: CASSLDGAGGLQETQYF.

The table lists this clonotype with a few counts. This chain uses TRBV4-1 with TRBJ2-2, with TRBD2 matching 10 bases. Germline V lookup: CDR1 MGHRA, CDR2 YSYEKL. CDR3 length equals 17 residues. V dropped 8 bases and J dropped 4; count of bases not matched to a gene: 13. The DNA for the CDR3 is TGCGCCAGCGGCAATAGCGGGAGGTCCGGAGGCACCGGGGAGCTGTTTTTT. Amino acids: CASGNSGRSGGTGELFF.

This clonotype has more than one count but fewer than ten. J is TRBJ1-1 and V is TRBV6-5; a weak D match, TRBD1 (5 bases). This CDR3 spans 14 amino acids. Germline V gives CDR1 MNHEY, CDR2 SVGAGI. V was pared by 4 bases and J by 0 bases, with 9 bases between. The CDR3 DNA reads TGTGCCAGCAGTTTAGACAGTTTGAACACTGAAGCTTTCTTT. It is translated as CASSLDSLNTEAFF.

The chain has TRBV29-1 and TRBJ1-5; 8 positions agree with TRBD1. The CDR3 is made up of 12 amino acids. The germline gives CDR1 SQVTM, CDR2 ANQGSEA. CDR3 in amino acids: CSGSTGGGPQHF. The CDR3 DNA follows: TGCAGTGGTTCCACAGGGGGAGGGCCCCAGCATTTT. Full variable domain (remainder filled in from reference TRBV29-1 and TRBJ1-5): SAVISQKPSRDICQRGTSLTIQCQVDSQVTMMFWYRQQPGQSLTLIATANQGSEATYESGFVIDKFPISRPNLTFSTLTVSNMSPEDSSIYLCSGSTGGGPQHFGDGTRLSIL.

The CDR3 DNA reads as TGCGCCAGCAGCCAAAGTAGCGCTTTTTACGAGCAGTACGTC. Residues: CASSQSSAFYEQYV. The chain links TRBV4-1 to TRBJ2-7; tentatively, D is TRBD2 (5 bases). The germline CDR1 and CDR2 sequences are MGHRA and YSYEKL. Trimming removed 2 bases at V and 4 bases at J, with 12 bases between. There are 14 residues in the CDR3.

The sample holds many counts of this clonotype. The genes are TRBV5-1 and TRBJ2-3, with D perhaps being TRBD1 or TRBD2 (6 bases each). CDR1 is SGHRS and CDR2 is YFSETQ in the germline V gene. V was trimmed by 0 bases and J by 2 bases, leaving 10 bases between them. CDR3 length: 15 amino acids. CDR3 amino acids: CASSLEGEVTDTQYF. CDR3 bases: TGCGCCAGCAGCTTGGAGGGGGAGGTCACAGATACGCAGTATTTT. Supplemented by reference TRBV5-1 and TRBJ2-3, the full variable domain reads KAGVTQTPRYLIKTRGQQVTLSCSPISGHRSVSWYQQTPGQGLQFLFEYFSETQRNKGNFPGRFSGRQFSNSRSEMNVSTLELGDSALYLCASSLEGEVTDTQYFGPGTRLTVL.

This clonotype was counted many times. The gene calls are TRBV12-3 or TRBV12-4 and TRBJ2-1; 8 bases are shared with TRBD2. The V gene end was trimmed by 3 bases and the J gene end by 4 bases; junction bases not matched to a gene: 5. The CDR3 runs to 15 residues. CDR3 DNA sequence: TGTGCCAGCAGTTTTGGTAGCGGGGAGTACAATGAGCAGTTCTTC. This sequence encodes CASSFGSGEYNEQFF.

This clonotype appeared a few times. V and J are TRBV2 and TRBJ2-7, with D perhaps matching TRBD2 (6 bases). This CDR3 region has 14 residues. The V gene's germline CDR1 is SNHLY and CDR2 FYNNEI. The V end lost 1 base, the J end lost 3 bases, and 10 bases lay between the germline ends. The CDR3 nucleotides are TGTGCCAGCAGTGAAGGCGGGAACTACTACGAGCAGTACTTC. Residues: CASSEGGNYYEQYF.

CDR3 sequence: CASSWTSGKYEQFF. The CDR3 bases are TGTGCCAGCAGTTGGACTAGCGGGAAGTATGAGCAGTTCTTC. The chain joins TRBV6-5 to TRBJ2-1; 12 bases are shared with TRBD2. CDR3 length: 14 amino acids. Germline loops: CDR1 MNHEY, CDR2 SVGAGI. Losses at the gene ends were 4 bases for V and 8 bases for J; bases not matched to a gene: 3.

This clonotype was counted between two and nine times. The chain couples TRBV6-2 or TRBV6-3 to TRBJ2-7; TRBD2 aligns across 14 bases. The V and J ends lost 6 bases and 2 bases, in that order; junction bases with no gene match: 12. The germline V gene has CDR1 MNHEY and CDR2 SVGEGT. The CDR3 contains 18 residues. The DNA of the CDR3 is TGTGCCAGCAGCTACAGCATTGGACTAGCGGGAGGTACCTACGAGCAGTACGTC. It translates to CASSYSIGLAGGTYEQYV.

V gene TRBV7-2 combines with J gene TRBJ2-2; no firm D call. Trimming took off 1 base at V and 5 bases at J, with 8 bases between the two ends. The CDR3 sequence is 14 residues long. The germline CDR1 and CDR2 sequences are SGHTA and FQGNSA. The CDR3 nucleotides are TGTGCCAGCAGCTTAGGGGAAGGGACCGGGGAGCTGTTTTTT. This encodes CASSLGEGTGELFF.

The V and J genes are TRBV7-9 and TRBJ1-3, with D maybe TRBD1 (5 bases). Germline V gene data show CDR1 as SEHNR and CDR2 as FQNEAQ (reference sequence). The CDR3 length is 15 residues. V lost 5 bases to trimming and J lost 1 base, with 12 bases between them. The CDR3 spells CASSAGMPSGNTIYF. CDR3 in DNA: TGTGCCAGCAGCGCAGGGATGCCGTCTGGAAACACCATATATTTT. Complete variable domain (other parts from reference TRBV7-9 and TRBJ1-3): DTGVSQNPRHKITKRGQNVTFRCDPISEHNRLYWYRQTLGQGPEFLTYFQNEAQLEKSRLLSDRFSAERPKGSFSTLEIQRTEQGDSAMYLCASSAGMPSGNTIYFGEGSWLTVV.

In nucleotides, the CDR3 is TGTGCTAGTGGTATCACCACTAGCGGGGTTTACACAGATACGCAGTATTTT. This gives the protein CASGITTSGVYTDTQYF. V gene TRBV12-5 combines with J gene TRBJ2-3; 10 nucleotides line up with TRBD2. The CDR3 sequence is 17 residues long. The V gene's germline CDR1 is LGHNT and CDR2 FRNRAP. The ends lost 5 bases at V and 2 bases at J; junction bases unmatched: 10.

There are a few counts of this clonotype. The chain uses TRBV14 and TRBJ2-1, with 8 bases fitting TRBD2. V shed 6 bases, J shed 7 bases, and the junction held 5 bases outside the gene matches. The CDR3 length is 13 residues. Germline V lookup: CDR1 SGHDN, CDR2 FVKESK. CDR3 protein: CASSPREGNEQFF. In nucleotides, the CDR3 is TGTGCCAGCAGTCCCCGGGAGGGGAATGAGCAGTTCTTC.

This clonotype occurred a few times. The chain combines TRBV6-2 or TRBV6-3 with TRBJ2-7; no reliable D call. Germline assignment: CDR1 MNHEY and CDR2 SVGEGT. The V end lost 2 bases, the J end lost 4 bases, and 12 bases lay between the germline ends. The CDR3 runs to 14 residues. CDR3 DNA sequence: TGTGCCAGCAGTTACCCGACCGTTCCTTACGAGCAGTACGTC. As protein: CASSYPTVPYEQYV.